Each of the 23 T cell receptor beta chains below was sequenced from the same sample in a study of PD-1 blockade in classical Hodgkin lymphoma. The table came from immunoSEQ multiplex PCR; TCRdb's copy has only in-frame clones and leaves some out. The data contain tens of thousands of clones, roughly 87% of them singletons. The time point was: newly diagnosed, previously untreated cHL patient sample. Thawed PBMCs were the source of CD4+ T cells, purified by magnetic negative selection. The sequenced sample consisted of CD4+ T cells from blood. These receptors all come from a human donor with classical Hodgkin lymphoma.

The chain joins TRBV5-4 to TRBJ2-1; TRBD2 matches at 8 bases. This CDR3 contains 15 residues. The germline gives CDR1 SGHNT, CDR2 YYREEE (reference sequence). The V segment lost 4 bases and the J segment 5 bases; nucleotides outside the gene matches: 8. CDR3 bases: TGTGCCAGCAGCCAGACTAGCGTGTTCCACAATGAGCAGTTCTTC. Its protein is CASSQTSVFHNEQFF. Using reference TRBV5-4 and TRBJ2-1 for the parts outside the CDR3, the full variable domain is ETGVTQSPTHLIKTRGQQVTLRCSSQSGHNTVSWYQQALGQGPQFIFQYYREEENGRGNFPPRFSGLQFPNYSSELNVNALELDDSALYLCASSQTSVFHNEQFFGPGTRLTVL.

The table lists this clone with a few counts. V gene TRBV12-5 combines with J gene TRBJ1-1; D possibly corresponds to TRBD1 (5 bases). V was pared by 6 bases and J by 12 bases, with 20 bases between. The CDR3 loop spans 13 amino acids. Germline CDR1 reads LGHNT; CDR2 reads FRNRAP. CDR3 amino acids: CASGRSREPDSFF. The CDR3 bases are TGTGCTAGTGGACGAAGCAGGGAACCTGATTCTTTCTTT.

The chain couples TRBV4-3 to TRBJ2-1, with D possibly matching TRBD1 (6 bases). Trimming left V 2 bases short and J 9 bases short, with 17 bases between. CDR3 size: 15 residues. The germline CDR1 and CDR2 sequences are LGHNA and YSLEER. The CDR3 nucleotides are TGCGCCAGCAGCCAACAGGGGCGCGGATCAACTGAGCAGTTCTTC. It specifies CASSQQGRGSTEQFF.

Only one count was recorded for this clone. The chain links TRBV4-2 to TRBJ2-1; 7 bases match TRBD1. This CDR3 spans 16 amino acids. V was pared by 4 bases and J by 5 bases, with 11 bases of the junction left unmatched. From germline, CDR1 is LGHNA and CDR2 YNFKEQ. The CDR3 bases are TGTGCCAGCAGCCTAAGCTCGGGACAGAGGAACAATGAGCAGTTCTTC. Encoded protein: CASSLSSGQRNNEQFF.

This chain uses TRBV10-3 with TRBJ2-7; TRBD1 agrees at 7 bases. Per the germline V gene, CDR1 is ENHRY and CDR2 is SYGVKD. The V and J ends lost 6 bases and 4 bases, in that order; junction bases with no gene match: 3. The CDR3 totals 12 residues. Here the CDR3 reads CAISGTEYEQYF. CDR3 nucleotide sequence: TGTGCCATCAGCGGGACAGAATACGAGCAGTACTTC.

The chain uses TRBV6-6 and TRBJ1-2, with D unresolved. Trimming took 2 bases from V and 7 from J, leaving 8 bases between them. Germline CDR1 reads MNHNY; CDR2 reads SVGAGI (reference sequence). The CDR3 is 12 amino acids. The CDR3 nucleotides read TGTGCCAGCAGTTACAATAGAGGTGGCTACACCTTC. It yields the protein CASSYNRGGYTF.

The chain couples TRBV6-5 to TRBJ2-7; D ambiguous. Between the trimmed V and J ends, which lost 2 bases and 2 bases, there was a span of 13 bases. The CDR3 length is 15 residues. The germline V gene has CDR1 MNHEY and CDR2 SVGAGI. The CDR3 sequence: CASSYAPTSPYEQYF. The CDR3 DNA is TGTGCCAGCAGTTACGCCCCCACTTCTCCCTACGAGCAGTACTTC.

The J gene is TRBJ2-2, the V gene TRBV19, with 8 bases that match TRBD1. Germline CDR1 LNHDA, CDR2 SQIVND (reference sequence). The junction had 2 bases not matched to a gene; V was cut back by 4 bases and J by 4 bases. CDR3 length: 14 amino acids. CDR3 nucleotide sequence: TGTGCCAGTAGTACTACAGGGGGCACCGGGGAGCTGTTTTTT. This sequence encodes CASSTTGGTGELFF.

The chain employs TRBV5-1 and TRBJ1-1, with D uncertain. CDR3 size: 14 residues. Looked up from germline, CDR1 is SGHRS and CDR2 is YFSETQ. The ends were cut back, 5 bases at V and 7 bases at J, with 18 bases in the middle. The chain's CDR3 is CASRSPGPGGEAFF. As DNA, the CDR3 is TGCGCCAGCAGGTCCCCAGGTCCGGGAGGTGAAGCTTTCTTT.

This clone appeared a few times. The chain couples TRBV19 to TRBJ1-3; D uncertain. The V end lost 6 bases, the J end lost 0 bases, and 9 bases lay between the germline ends. Per the germline V gene, CDR1 is LNHDA and CDR2 is SQIVND (reference sequence). The CDR3 consists of 14 residues. The CDR3 protein is CASSEGNSGNTIYF. DNA of the CDR3: TGTGCCAGTAGCGAAGGAAACTCTGGAAACACCATATATTTT.

J is TRBJ2-7 and V is TRBV5-6; no firm D call. The CDR3 sequence is 15 residues long. Deletions cut 2 bases from V and 3 bases from J, with 15 bases between. Germline loops: CDR1 SGHDT, CDR2 YYEEEE. The CDR3: CASSFSSRADYEQYF. The CDR3 nucleotides are TGTGCCAGCAGCTTTTCTTCCCGTGCAGACTACGAGCAGTACTTC.

The chain is built from TRBV6-6 and TRBJ1-2, with 8 nucleotides matching TRBD1. In germline, CDR1 is MNHNY, CDR2 SVGAGI (reference sequence). J was trimmed by 5 bases and V by 4 bases; bases with no gene match: 9. The CDR3 has 15 amino acids. CDR3 protein: CASSSSDREWYGYTF. The CDR3 region has the DNA TGTGCCAGCAGTTCGTCGGACAGGGAGTGGTATGGCTACACCTTC.

A single count supports this clone. The chain links TRBV7-6 to TRBJ1-4; 8 bases line up with TRBD1. V lost 5 bases to trimming and J lost 5 bases; unmatched junction nucleotides: 7. CDR1 and CDR2 from the germline V gene are SGHVS and FNYEAQ. The CDR3 totals 15 residues. The CDR3 is CASSPLTGVNEKLFF. Here the CDR3 DNA reads TGTGCCAGCAGCCCATTGACAGGGGTAAATGAAAAACTGTTTTTT.

In nucleotides, the CDR3 is TGCGCCAGCAGCTTGAGTCCCACGGTGAACACTGAAGCTTTCTTT. Protein product: CASSLSPTVNTEAFF. The chain uses TRBV5-1 and TRBJ1-1; D not certain. In germline, CDR1 is SGHRS, CDR2 YFSETQ. CDR3 length: 15 amino acids. V was cut by 1 base and J by 0 bases, with 10 bases left in between.

The CDR3 coding sequence is TGCGCCAGCAGCGGGCCCGGGACAGGGAACACCGGGGAGCTGTTTTTT. As protein: CASSGPGTGNTGELFF. The chain couples TRBV5-1 to TRBJ2-2, with 8 bases fitting TRBD1. Germline V gene sequence: CDR1 SGHRS, CDR2 YFSETQ. CDR3 length: 16 residues. The junction had 6 bases not matched to a gene; V was cut back by 4 bases and J by 1 base.

The chain is built from TRBV6-5 and TRBJ2-7, with 7 nucleotides matching TRBD1. V was clipped by 0 bases and J by 3 bases; unmatched bases: 8. This CDR3 spans 16 amino acids. The germline V gene has CDR1 MNHEY and CDR2 SVGAGI. This chain's CDR3 is CASSYSKGQPGYEQYF. CDR3 bases: TGTGCCAGCAGTTACTCGAAGGGACAGCCAGGCTACGAGCAGTACTTC.

The count of this clone is one. The V gene is TRBV27, the J gene TRBJ1-3; TRBD1 is a possible D gene (5 bases). The V gene's germline CDR1 is MNHEY and CDR2 SMNVEV (reference sequence). The CDR3 extends over 15 amino acids. V lost 4 bases, J lost 4 bases, and 14 bases lay in between. CDR3 in DNA: TGTGCCAGCAGTTCTCAGGGAATATCAGGAAACACCATATATTTT. This sequence encodes CASSSQGISGNTIYF.

The rearrangement uses TRBV4-2 and TRBJ2-5; 7 bases map to TRBD1. The J call may be incorrect, as the DNA end agrees better with TRBJ2-7. The CDR3 sequence is 16 residues long. Germline CDR1 is LGHNA and CDR2 is YNFKEQ. The CDR3 DNA follows: TGTGCCAGCAGCCAAGGGCTCGACAGGGCAAGCTACGAGCAGTACTTC. Its translation is CASSQGLDRASYEQYF.

This clone turned up a few times. The chain uses TRBV19 and TRBJ1-1, with D possibly matching TRBD1 (5 bases). The CDR3 length is 14 residues. Germline CDR1 reads LNHDA; CDR2 reads SQIVND (reference sequence). The V end was cut by 3 bases, the J end by 2 bases, with 10 bases between. CDR3 loop: CASSILQGNTEAFF. The DNA for the CDR3 is TGTGCCAGTAGTATTCTTCAGGGAAACACTGAAGCTTTCTTT.

There are a few counts of this clone. V usage is TRBV30 and J usage is TRBJ2-1; unclear D gene. With 0 bases removed from V and 7 bases from J, the gap between germline ends came to 4 bases. The CDR3 is 11 residues long. Germline V gene sequence: CDR1 GTSNPN, CDR2 SVGIG (reference sequence). In DNA form, the CDR3 reads TGTGCCTGGAGTGTTAGGAATGAGCAGTTCTTC. Protein: CAWSVRNEQFF.

The chain is built from TRBV7-2 and TRBJ1-2; perhaps TRBD1 as D (5 bases). The germline gives CDR1 SGHTA, CDR2 FQGNSA. The CDR3 length is 12 residues. Trimming stripped 5 bases from V and 8 bases from J, with 12 bases between. The CDR3 loop is CASSPYGGGYTF. The CDR3 DNA is TGTGCCAGCAGCCCCTATGGGGGGGGCTACACCTTC.

The genes are TRBV28 and TRBJ1-4, with 8 bases that match TRBD1. J gave up 8 bases and V 8 bases, and 13 bases lay outside the gene matches. The CDR3 runs 15 residues. Per germline, CDR1 MDHEN and CDR2 SYDVKM. CDR3 DNA sequence: TGTGCCAGCCGGAGAGCAGGGGGCTTTGGGGAAAAACTGTTTTTT. Its translation: CASRRAGGFGEKLFF.

Here the CDR3 reads CASSLAGGTTYEQYF. In nucleotides, the CDR3 is TGTGCCAGCAGCCTAGCGGGGGGCACCACCTACGAGCAGTACTTC. J is TRBJ2-7 and V is TRBV7-1, with 11 bases aligning to TRBD2. TRBV7-1 is an ORF, with its function uncertain. The CDR3 is 15 residues long. Unmatched junction bases numbered 5, after V lost 5 bases and J lost 2 bases.